The TCR beta chain under discussion was sequenced for a study of T cell clones after liver transplantation (dated by TCRdb to the late 2010s). Study-level background: The samples were obtained from ITN030ST, a randomized trial that attempted immunosuppression withdrawal within 2 years after liver transplantation. Donor-reactive T cell clones were identified by TCRbeta sequencing after a pre-transplant mixed lymphocyte reaction and then tracked in post-transplant blood. As an antigen-independent comparator for donor-reactive sequences, third party-reactive TCRbeta sequences were also identified from pre-transplant MLRs. Of the eight recipients, a few were HCV-positive, while the remaining recipients had been transplanted for non-autoimmune, non-viral indications. Subjects received no induction therapy and standard immunosuppression until randomization at 12-24 months post-transplant. Tolerance was defined as complete withdrawal of immunosuppression for at least one year without a rise in liver enzymes beyond twice the upper limit of normal. Blood samples were collected pre-transplant, pre-randomization before withdrawal, and post-randomization after either full withdrawal or failed withdrawal. A cohort of 8 liver transplant recipients was studied, of whom 3 were classified as tolerant and 5 as non-tolerant.

V is pruned by 3 bases and J by 5 bases, leaving 3 bases of the junction without a gene match. Reading the germline V gene (reference sequence) gives CDR1 MNHEY and CDR2 SMNVEV. Counted from cysteine to phenylalanine, this CDR3 has 14 amino acids. The kept DNA is CDR3 alone, 42 bases in frame from the first base. Using immunoSEQ, frozen genomic DNA was subjected to high-throughput TCRbeta CDR3 sequencing, a process that included PCR amplification, mapping, bias correction and internal controls. The source study handled its data this way. Only productive rearrangements were retained, with each unique TCRbeta sequence defined by its CDR3 nucleotide sequence together with its V and J gene. For a sequence to be called donor-reactive, it needed a frequency of at least 0.01% and at least 5-fold expansion in CFSE-low cells compared with unstimulated pre-transplant cells. To ensure at least 90% detection power, minimum frequency thresholds were set for each subject based on that subject's lowest-template unstimulated sample. Jensen-Shannon divergence between the top 1000 TCRbeta sequences after and before transplant was used to measure repertoire turnover. Changes in detection of donor-reactive sequences were tested with two-sided Fisher's exact tests. The table comes from immuneACCESS by way of TCRdb, which keeps in-frame sequences with V and J called. Part of the clones is missing from these tables; in studies checked, under half for an unresolved V gene and the rest for unknown reasons. The V and J calls and clone size are taken from that table; D and trimming were inferred from the DNA. For this sample the table gives some 34,000 clones, of which about 94% were detected only once. 20% to 30% of the sample is taken by the ten largest.

Thawed unstimulated PBMCs were stained for CD3, CD4 and CD8 and FACS-sorted into CD3+CD4+ and CD3+CD8+ populations. All 8 studied subjects were randomized to withdrawal of immunosuppression. The Qiagen DNeasy Blood and Tissue Kit was used for genomic DNA isolation. Points on this clone: What antigen it recognizes has not been identified. No per-base quality is available; no much larger clone lies one base away.

What the authors observed across the whole study: In most of the 8 subjects, regardless of tolerance or HCV status, circulating donor-reactive CD4 TCRbeta sequences dropped significantly post-transplant. Donor-reactive sequences declined more than third party-reactive ones, suggesting partial antigen-specific deletion unrelated to withdrawal success. In a couple of subjects, low numbers of available donor cells limited the measurable donor-reactive repertoire. The conclusions were preliminary, being limited by small, heterogeneous patient numbers and by non-standardized post-transplant time points. Once repertoire turnover was taken into account, donor-reactive detection showed a significant reduction for CD4 in 7 of 8 subjects and for CD8 in 8 of 8. Because no allograft tissue specimens were available, donor-reactive T cells may have migrated into the graft instead of being deleted.

The clonotype originates from a human patient who received a liver transplant. It is possible that, after a transplant, some T cells come from the graft donor. Recombination linked TRBV27 to TRBJ2-1, with TRBD1 matching 8 junction bases. The sample consisted of CD8+ T cells from blood, taken 12 months after liver transplant. The CDR3 protein is CASSLDRVNNEQFF. The nucleotide sequence is TGTGCCAGCAGTTTGGACAGGGTTAACAATGAGCAGTTCTTC.